This TCR beta chain appears in the sequencing data of a study of cytomegalovirus exposure and HLA in healthy donors. Despite likely unrecorded immune exposures, the donors were nominally healthy at the time of sampling. Study observations and caveats: Some TCR beta chains (164 of them) were listed as cytomegalovirus-associated. Most of the CMV-associated TCR beta chains (in a later analysis) appeared to be HLA-restricted. TCR beta V segments were, for the most part, productive about 87% or about 30% of the time in an earlier analysis.

The CDR3 is made up of 14 amino acids. Germline-derived CDR1 and CDR2 are LGHNA and YSLEER. V was clipped by 4 bases and J by 1 base, with 9 bases between them. The PCR used 60 Vbeta and 13 Jbeta primers. The protocol was immunoSEQ multiplex PCR, while the TCRdb copy is restricted to in-frame clones and leaves out a portion. Here the sample spans 150,000 to 200,000 clones, 77% being singletons. Regarding this clone: Its target is unknown.

The sample comprised PBMCs. V is TRBV4-3 and J is TRBJ2-3; D unresolved. The TCR originated in a woman between 40 and 55 years old in good health and CMV-seropositive. CDR3 nucleotides: TGCGCCAGCAGCCGAGACCTAGGCACAGATACGCAGTATTTT. It codes for CASSRDLGTDTQYF.